A selection of T cell receptor beta chains follows, all from one sample in a study of blood T cell repertoires in COVID-19. Here immunoSEQ multiplex PCR was the method, and the copy in TCRdb shows in-frame clones only, minus some. The sample carries about 100,000 clones, around 88% recorded once. The material sequenced was peripheral blood. These receptors all stem from an elderly man with acute or convalescent COVID-19. The CDR3 runs from the conserved cysteine through the conserved F or W.

cdr3_aa,cdr3_length,j_call,v_call
CSARDRGTQYF,11,TRBJ2-5,TRBV20-1
CATSADRTGYTF,12,TRBJ1-2,TRBV24-1
CASSQGRDFFYEQYF,15,TRBJ2-7,TRBV4-3
CASSKRGEYGYTF,13,TRBJ1-2,TRBV6-5
CASSQDLGSDEQYF,14,TRBJ2-7,TRBV14
CASSLVASGTRRDEQYF,17,TRBJ2-7,TRBV5-8
CASSLAEAGLLRGREKLFF,19,TRBJ1-4,TRBV7-2
CASSGPNSNQPQHF,14,TRBJ1-5,TRBV2
CASSQSVRVQPQHF,14,TRBJ1-5,TRBV3-1/TRBV3-2
CASSATVWNYGYTF,14,TRBJ1-2,TRBV9
CASSRRTSGYTDTQYF,16,TRBJ2-3,TRBV2
CASSLMWGEGSPLHF,15,TRBJ1-6,TRBV7-2
CASRQASGSNYEQYF,15,TRBJ2-7,TRBV6-5
CASSLTGVGEQFF,13,TRBJ2-1,TRBV7-9
CASSLELAYEQFF,13,TRBJ2-1,TRBV5-1
CASSQDILAIDEQFF,15,TRBJ2-1,TRBV3-1/TRBV3-2
CATSRDPPRGNTGELFF,17,TRBJ2-2,TRBV15
CASSRRGQGMSYEQYF,16,TRBJ2-7,TRBV19
CASSPVGGGGSPLHF,15,TRBJ1-6,TRBV6-5
CASSSQKGNTIYF,13,TRBJ1-3,TRBV19
CASSATGMGNQPQHF,15,TRBJ1-5,TRBV10-2
CASEGVAKNIQYF,13,TRBJ2-4,TRBV6-5
CASSLGGGGDTEAFF,15,TRBJ1-1,TRBV11-1
CASSWPGGRQPQHF,14,TRBJ1-5,TRBV6-2/TRBV6-3
CASSYGQGRISEAFF,15,TRBJ1-1,TRBV6-5
CATSDNRANEQYF,13,TRBJ2-7,TRBV24-1
CASRSTGIGNIQYF,14,TRBJ2-4,TRBV6-5
CASSVSGNTGYTF,13,TRBJ1-2,TRBV25-1
CASSRQGDQPQHF,13,TRBJ1-5,TRBV27
CASSLEGASAKNIQYF,16,TRBJ2-4,TRBV7-2
CASSTTSAGKKDNEQFF,17,TRBJ2-1,TRBV19
CASSFRLAGIYEQYF,15,TRBJ2-7,TRBV28
CASSRILLRGQVNEKLFF,18,TRBJ1-4,TRBV6-6